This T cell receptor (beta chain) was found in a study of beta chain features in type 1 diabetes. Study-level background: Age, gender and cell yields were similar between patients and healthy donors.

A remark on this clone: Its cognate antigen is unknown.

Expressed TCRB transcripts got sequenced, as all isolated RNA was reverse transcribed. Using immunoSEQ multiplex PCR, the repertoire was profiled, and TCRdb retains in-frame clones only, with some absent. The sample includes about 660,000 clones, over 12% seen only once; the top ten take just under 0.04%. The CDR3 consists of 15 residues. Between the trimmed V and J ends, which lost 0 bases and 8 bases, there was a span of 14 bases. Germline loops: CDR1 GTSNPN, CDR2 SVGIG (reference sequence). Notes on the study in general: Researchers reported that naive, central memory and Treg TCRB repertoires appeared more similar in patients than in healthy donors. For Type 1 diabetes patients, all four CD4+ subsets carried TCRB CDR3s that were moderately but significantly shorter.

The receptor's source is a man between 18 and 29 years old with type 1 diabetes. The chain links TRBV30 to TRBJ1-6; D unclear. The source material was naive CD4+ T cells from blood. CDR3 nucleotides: TGTGCCTGGAGTGTGTTGGGCGCGGCGCATTCACCCCTCCACTTT. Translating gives CAWSVLGAAHSPLHF. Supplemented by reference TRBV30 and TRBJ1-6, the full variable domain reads SQTIHQWPATLVQPVGSPLSLECTVEGTSNPNLYWYRQAAGRGLQLLFYSVGIGQISSEVPQNLSASRPQDRQFILSSKKLLLSDSGFYLCAWSVLGAAHSPLHFGNGTRLTVT.